This is a list of T cell receptor beta chains from one sample in a study of cytomegalovirus exposure and HLA in healthy donors. The assay was immunoSEQ multiplex PCR, and TCRdb's table has in-frame clones only and misses some. Of approximately 220,000 clones listed, about 74% were seen once; the top ten hold around 15%. The sample was PBMCs. Every receptor here comes from a man aged 40-49 years in good health and CMV-seronegative. Both conserved end residues are part of each CDR3. The order of the fields is V gene, J gene, clone size, D gene, CDR3 length, CDR3 DNA, CDR3 protein. D genes are given only for firm matches. The size of a clone is reported for some rows only, either as once, few or many, or as a class for expanded clones.

v_call: TRBV15; j_call: TRBJ2-2; clone_size: NA; d_call: TRBD2; cdr3_length: 16; cdr3_nt: TGTGCCACCAGCAGAGATTCGCGGGAGGGCGGCGGGGAGCTGTTTTTT; cdr3_aa: CATSRDSREGGGELFF
v_call: TRBV29-1; j_call: TRBJ2-7; clone_size: once; d_call: TRBD1; cdr3_length: 13; cdr3_nt: TGCAGCGCCACCAAGACAGGGGGGTACGAGCAGTACTTC; cdr3_aa: CSATKTGGYEQYF
v_call: TRBV2; j_call: TRBJ2-2; clone_size: NA; d_call: NA; cdr3_length: 16; cdr3_nt: TGTGCCAGCAAGGGGGAAACAGGTTATAACACCGGGGAGCTGTTTTTT; cdr3_aa: CASKGETGYNTGELFF
v_call: TRBV5-4; j_call: TRBJ1-2; clone_size: NA; d_call: NA; cdr3_length: 11; cdr3_nt: TGTGCCAGCAGCTTGGTCGGGGGCTACACCTTC; cdr3_aa: CASSLVGGYTF
v_call: TRBV28; j_call: TRBJ2-7; clone_size: NA; d_call: NA; cdr3_length: 15; cdr3_nt: TGTGCCAGCATTTCGGGCCCGGGGAGCTCCTACGAGCAGTACTTC; cdr3_aa: CASISGPGSSYEQYF
v_call: TRBV7-2; j_call: TRBJ1-2; clone_size: NA; d_call: NA; cdr3_length: 14; cdr3_nt: TGTGCCAGCAGCTTCCTAGGATCCAACTATGGCTACACCTTC; cdr3_aa: CASSFLGSNYGYTF
v_call: TRBV27; j_call: TRBJ2-7; clone_size: NA; d_call: TRBD2; cdr3_length: 14; cdr3_nt: TGTGCCAGCAGTTCGACTAGCGGAGCCTACGAGCAGTACTTC; cdr3_aa: CASSSTSGAYEQYF
v_call: TRBV5-1; j_call: TRBJ2-5; clone_size: NA; d_call: NA; cdr3_length: 15; cdr3_nt: TGCGCCAGCAGCTTGGAAGTGGGAGGTTGGGAGACCCAGTACTTC; cdr3_aa: CASSLEVGGWETQYF
v_call: TRBV7-2; j_call: TRBJ1-1; clone_size: NA; d_call: TRBD1; cdr3_length: 15; cdr3_nt: TGTGCCAGCAGCCCCCGGACAGGGTTAGCCACTGAAGCTTTCTTT; cdr3_aa: CASSPRTGLATEAFF
v_call: TRBV28; j_call: TRBJ2-3; clone_size: NA; d_call: TRBD2; cdr3_length: 16; cdr3_nt: TGTGCCAGCAGTTTAGTAGCGGGAGGCCCCGCAGATACGCAGTATTTT; cdr3_aa: CASSLVAGGPADTQYF
v_call: TRBV7-9; j_call: TRBJ2-7; clone_size: NA; d_call: TRBD1; cdr3_length: 14; cdr3_nt: TGTGCCAGCAGCTTTGGACAGGGTAAGGGCGAGCAGTACTTC; cdr3_aa: CASSFGQGKGEQYF
v_call: TRBV5-4; j_call: TRBJ1-5; clone_size: NA; d_call: NA; cdr3_length: 14; cdr3_nt: TGTGCCAGCAGCTTGAGGGGGAGCAATCAGCCCCAGCATTTT; cdr3_aa: CASSLRGSNQPQHF
v_call: TRBV7-9; j_call: TRBJ2-5; clone_size: NA; d_call: NA; cdr3_length: 11; cdr3_nt: TGTGCCAGCAGCTCCCCTAGGACCCAGTACTTC; cdr3_aa: CASSSPRTQYF
v_call: TRBV5-8; j_call: TRBJ1-6; clone_size: NA; d_call: TRBD1; cdr3_length: 15; cdr3_nt: TGTGCCAGCAGTCTCCGGGACAGGGGGAATTCACCCCTCCACTTT; cdr3_aa: CASSLRDRGNSPLHF
v_call: TRBV5-6; j_call: TRBJ2-7; clone_size: NA; d_call: NA; cdr3_length: 13; cdr3_nt: TGTGCCAGCAGCCTAATGTCGGTCGGCGAGCAGTACTTC; cdr3_aa: CASSLMSVGEQYF
v_call: TRBV7-9; j_call: TRBJ1-4; clone_size: NA; d_call: NA; cdr3_length: 13; cdr3_nt: TGTGCCAGCATCGAGCTGGCTAATGAAAAACTGTTTTTT; cdr3_aa: CASIELANEKLFF
v_call: TRBV21-1; j_call: TRBJ2-4; clone_size: NA; d_call: NA; cdr3_length: 9; cdr3_nt: TGTGCCAGCCGAAACATTCAGTACTTC; cdr3_aa: CASRNIQYF
v_call: TRBV11-2; j_call: TRBJ2-3; clone_size: NA; d_call: NA; cdr3_length: 14; cdr3_nt: TGTGCCAGCAGCTCTAATCGGGTCTCAGATACGCAGTATTTT; cdr3_aa: CASSSNRVSDTQYF
v_call: TRBV7-8; j_call: TRBJ2-3; clone_size: NA; d_call: TRBD2; cdr3_length: 18; cdr3_nt: TGTGCCAGCAGCCCTTTGGGACTAGAGGTCACTAGCACAGATACGCAGTATTTT; cdr3_aa: CASSPLGLEVTSTDTQYF
v_call: TRBV5-1; j_call: TRBJ1-1; clone_size: NA; d_call: NA; cdr3_length: 14; cdr3_nt: TGCGCCAGCAGCTTGGGGGGCGGGAACACTGAAGCTTTCTTT; cdr3_aa: CASSLGGGNTEAFF
v_call: TRBV19; j_call: TRBJ2-3; clone_size: NA; d_call: TRBD1; cdr3_length: 15; cdr3_nt: TGTGCCAGTAGTCTCGGACAGGGTGGGGGTGATACGCAGTATTTT; cdr3_aa: CASSLGQGGGDTQYF
v_call: TRBV6-1; j_call: TRBJ1-3; clone_size: NA; d_call: NA; cdr3_length: 15; cdr3_nt: TGTGCCAGCAGTGTGGGGACTAACTCTGGAAACACCATATATTTT; cdr3_aa: CASSVGTNSGNTIYF
v_call: TRBV9; j_call: TRBJ1-5; clone_size: few; d_call: NA; cdr3_length: 14; cdr3_nt: TGTGCCAGCAGCGGAACAGGGAGTCATCAGCCCCAGCATTTT; cdr3_aa: CASSGTGSHQPQHF
v_call: TRBV5-4; j_call: TRBJ2-7; clone_size: NA; d_call: TRBD1; cdr3_length: 14; cdr3_nt: TGTGCCAGCAGCTTGGGACAGGGGTCCTACGAGCAGTACTTC; cdr3_aa: CASSLGQGSYEQYF
v_call: TRBV2; j_call: TRBJ1-5; clone_size: NA; d_call: TRBD1; cdr3_length: 15; cdr3_nt: TGTGCCAGCAGTGAAGGGGGGACAGGATATCAGCCCCAGCATTTT; cdr3_aa: CASSEGGTGYQPQHF
v_call: TRBV2; j_call: TRBJ2-1; clone_size: NA; d_call: NA; cdr3_length: 20; cdr3_nt: TGTGCCAGCAGTGAAGCGCTGCGGTTAGAAGGGACATCTATCCACAATGAGCAGTTCTTC; cdr3_aa: CASSEALRLEGTSIHNEQFF